A selection of T cell receptor beta chains follows, all from one sample in a study of blood T cell repertoires in COVID-19. Profiled with immunoSEQ multiplex PCR; TCRdb holds only in-frame clones, not every one. The data show 200,000 to 250,000 clones, around four fifths seen once. The sample consisted of peripheral blood. Source of these receptors: a woman in her seventies with active or convalescent COVID-19. The CDR3 runs from the conserved cysteine through the conserved F or W. D genes are given only for firm matches. The listing skips clone size in some rows; elsewhere it reads once, few, many or a size class.

>TRBJ1-3|-|TRBV7-9|-
CGVRGHSGNTIYF
TGTGGGGTGCGGGGGCATTCTGGAAACACCATATATTTT
>TRBJ2-1|-|TRBV4-1|few
CASSPGLYNEQFF
TGCGCCAGCAGCCCGGGACTCTACAATGAGCAGTTCTTC
>TRBJ1-5|TRBD1|TRBV25-1|-
CASKPRDARDREDQPQHF
TGTGCCAGCAAGCCACGCGACGCCCGGGACAGGGAGGATCAGCCCCAGCATTTT
>TRBJ2-2|TRBD2|TRBV7-6|-
CASSSRTSGIPGELFF
TGTGCCAGCAGCTCTAGGACTAGCGGGATTCCCGGGGAGCTGTTTTTT
>TRBJ2-3|TRBD2|TRBV4-1|-
CASSPRSGGASTDTQYF
TGCGCCAGCAGCCCGAGAAGCGGGGGGGCGAGCACAGATACGCAGTATTTT
>TRBJ1-1|-|TRBV19|many
CASRNRGSNTEAFF
TGTGCCAGTAGGAATCGGGGATCGAACACTGAAGCTTTCTTT
>TRBJ2-7|TRBD2|TRBV6-5|once
CASSAGGYEQYF
TGTGCCAGCAGCGCGGGGGGCTACGAGCAGTACTTC
>TRBJ2-3|-|TRBV30|-
CAWSVGGTADTQYF
TGTGCCTGGAGTGTAGGCGGTACCGCAGATACGCAGTATTTT
>TRBJ2-1|-|TRBV5-1|-
CASSLTQTYNEQFF
TGCGCCAGCAGCCTAACACAGACCTACAATGAGCAGTTCTTC
>TRBJ2-3|TRBD2|TRBV5-1|-
CASSLGTSGETDTQYF
TGCGCCAGCAGCTTGGGGACTAGCGGGGAAACAGATACGCAGTATTTT
>TRBJ2-1|TRBD2|TRBV4-1|-
CASRSGTSLPEQFF
TGCGCCAGCAGGTCCGGGACTAGCTTGCCTGAGCAGTTCTTC
>TRBJ2-3|TRBD2|TRBV7-9|-
CASSLVGRGREDTQYF
TGTGCCAGCAGCTTAGTAGGTCGCGGGAGGGAAGATACGCAGTATTTT
>TRBJ2-3|-|TRBV18|-
CASSPTSTTDTQYF
TGTGCCAGCTCCCCCACATCCACCACAGATACGCAGTATTTT
>TRBJ1-2|-|TRBV3-1/TRBV3-2|-
CASSQEGGGSGYTF
TGTGCCAGCAGCCAAGAGGGGGGGGGCAGTGGCTACACCTTC
>TRBJ1-2|-|TRBV4-1|-
CASSQRDRNYGYTF
TGCGCCAGCAGCCAGAGAGACAGGAACTATGGCTACACCTTC
>TRBJ2-1|TRBD2|TRBV14|-
CASSPLSGRVYNEQFF
TGTGCCAGCAGCCCCCTTAGCGGGAGAGTCTACAATGAGCAGTTCTTC
>TRBJ1-6|-|TRBV6-6|few
CASSPLSGSYNSPLHF
TGTGCCAGCAGTCCGCTTTCAGGGTCCTATAATTCACCCCTCCACTTT
>TRBJ1-2|TRBD1|TRBV3-1/TRBV3-2|-
CASSQDPQGWYGYTF
TGTGCCAGCAGCCAAGACCCACAGGGGTGGTATGGCTACACCTTC
>TRBJ2-5|-|TRBV18|-
CASSPPWGRETQYF
TGTGCCAGCTCACCACCGTGGGGGCGGGAGACCCAGTACTTC
>TRBJ2-1|TRBD1|TRBV19|-
CASSLGGQGTGSSYNEQFF
TGTGCCAGTAGTCTCGGGGGACAGGGTACGGGGAGCTCCTACAATGAGCAGTTCTTC
>TRBJ2-2|-|TRBV5-4|-
CASSLRGFTGELFF
TGTGCCAGCAGCTTGCGGGGGTTCACCGGGGAGCTGTTTTTT
>TRBJ2-3|TRBD2|TRBV5-1|-
CASSSSGRAGTDTQYF
TGCGCCAGCAGCTCTAGCGGGAGGGCGGGCACAGATACGCAGTATTTT
>TRBJ1-5|TRBD1|TRBV4-3|-
CASSPGQGNQPQHF
TGCGCCAGCAGTCCGGGACAGGGGAATCAGCCCCAGCATTTT
>TRBJ2-5|TRBD2|TRBV15|once
CATSTPGLGYGTQYF
TGTGCCACCAGCACCCCGGGACTAGGCTATGGGACCCAGTACTTC
>TRBJ2-7|TRBD2|TRBV28|-
CASSLGSAGGIDEQYF
TGTGCCAGCAGTTTAGGGTCGGCGGGAGGGATCGACGAGCAGTACTTC
>TRBJ1-4|-|TRBV18|-
CASSPFSQAQNEKLFF
TGTGCCAGCTCACCATTCTCACAGGCCCAAAATGAAAAACTGTTTTTT
>TRBJ2-5|-|TRBV2|once
CASSISGTAPGGAQYF
TGTGCCAGCAGCATCTCCGGGACAGCTCCCGGAGGGGCCCAGTACTTC
>TRBJ2-7|-|TRBV5-1|once
CASSISAGTGYEQYF
TGCGCCAGCAGCATCTCAGCCGGGACTGGGTACGAGCAGTACTTC
>TRBJ1-2|TRBD1|TRBV28|-
CASSGTAYGYTF
TGTGCCAGCTCGGGGACAGCTTATGGCTACACCTTC
>TRBJ2-3|TRBD2|TRBV7-8|many
CASSWRETDTQYF
TGTGCCAGCAGCTGGCGGGAGACAGATACGCAGTATTTT